A selection of T cell receptor beta chains follows, all from one sample in a study of cytomegalovirus exposure and HLA in healthy donors. Profiling relied on immunoSEQ multiplex PCR, and the TCRdb table lists in-frame clones only, not all of them. The sample records 55,000 to 75,000 clones, around 96% being singletons. The source material was PBMCs. These receptors were collected from a man between 18 and 29 years old in good health and CMV-seropositive. Both conserved end residues are part of each CDR3. Each record gives: D gene, J gene, V gene, clone size, CDR3 protein, CDR3 DNA. A D gene is named only where the DNA matches it firmly. A clone size is listed for some rows: how often the clone was seen (once, few, many), or a class if it is expanded.

D: TRBD1
J: TRBJ2-2
V: TRBV6-4
size: -
CDR3: CASSDSAGGTGELFF
DNA: TGTGCCAGCAGTGACTCTGCAGGGGGCACCGGGGAGCTGTTTTTT

D: TRBD2
J: TRBJ2-7
V: TRBV18
size: -
CDR3: CASSPSGLAGYEQYF
DNA: TGTGCCAGCTCACCAAGCGGACTAGCGGGTTACGAGCAGTACTTC

D: TRBD2
J: TRBJ2-1
V: TRBV6-6
size: -
CDR3: CASSPRGGVNSNEQFF
DNA: TGTGCCAGCAGTCCCCGGGGGGGGGTAAATAGCAATGAGCAGTTCTTC

D: -
J: TRBJ2-3
V: TRBV21-1
size: -
CDR3: CASSKVGQSSTDTQYF
DNA: TGTGCCAGCAGCAAAGTGGGGCAGAGCAGCACAGATACGCAGTATTTT

D: -
J: TRBJ1-5
V: TRBV2
size: -
CDR3: CASSYEAVAYSNQPQHF
DNA: TGTGCCAGCAGTTACGAGGCAGTCGCTTATAGCAATCAGCCCCAGCATTTT

D: -
J: TRBJ1-1
V: TRBV6-5
size: -
CDR3: CASSYEGVGNTEAFF
DNA: TGTGCCAGCAGTTACGAAGGGGTAGGGAACACTGAAGCTTTCTTT

D: -
J: TRBJ1-5
V: TRBV7-2
size: -
CDR3: CASSSIPGIGQPQHF
DNA: TGTGCCAGCAGCTCGATTCCGGGGATTGGGCAGCCCCAGCATTTT

D: -
J: TRBJ2-7
V: TRBV7-2
size: -
CDR3: CASSSGDRYEQYF
DNA: TGTGCCAGCAGCTCAGGTGACCGCTACGAGCAGTACTTC

D: -
J: TRBJ1-6
V: TRBV4-1
size: -
CDR3: CASNFGDSPLHF
DNA: TGCGCCAGCAATTTTGGAGATTCACCCCTCCACTTT

D: -
J: TRBJ1-4
V: TRBV30
size: -
CDR3: CAWTGGEKLFF
DNA: TGTGCCTGGACAGGTGGGGAAAAACTGTTTTTT

D: TRBD1
J: TRBJ2-7
V: TRBV10-3
size: -
CDR3: CAISGGTGPPLGDEQYF
DNA: TGTGCCATCAGTGGGGGGACAGGCCCCCCATTAGGGGACGAGCAGTACTTC

D: TRBD1
J: TRBJ1-2
V: TRBV5-4
size: -
CDR3: CASSFQGAGGYTF
DNA: TGTGCCAGCAGCTTTCAGGGGGCGGGCGGCTACACCTTC

D: TRBD2
J: TRBJ2-7
V: TRBV6-1
size: -
CDR3: CASSEGTSGSYEQYF
DNA: TGTGCCAGCAGTGAGGGGACTAGCGGGTCCTACGAGCAGTACTTC

D: TRBD2
J: TRBJ2-1
V: TRBV15
size: -
CDR3: CATSRGLAGDPNNEQFF
DNA: TGTGCCACCAGCAGAGGACTAGCGGGGGACCCGAACAATGAGCAGTTCTTC

D: -
J: TRBJ2-5
V: TRBV6-1
size: once
CDR3: CASIFSEVMETQYF
DNA: TGTGCCAGCATCTTTAGCGAGGTAATGGAGACCCAGTACTTC

D: TRBD2
J: TRBJ2-7
V: TRBV6-1
size: once
CDR3: CASSEAAGGGEFYEQYF
DNA: TGTGCCAGCAGTGAAGCCGCTGGGGGAGGGGAATTCTACGAGCAGTACTTC

D: TRBD2
J: TRBJ2-1
V: TRBV10-3
size: -
CDR3: CAISAGGDNSGRTYSYNEQFF
DNA: TGTGCCATCAGTGCAGGAGGGGATAATAGCGGGAGGACCTACTCCTACAATGAGCAGTTCTTC

D: -
J: TRBJ1-1
V: TRBV28
size: -
CDR3: CAARDTEAFF
DNA: TGTGCCGCGCGAGACACTGAAGCTTTCTTT

D: TRBD1
J: TRBJ2-3
V: TRBV10-3
size: -
CDR3: CAISGTGGFTDTQYF
DNA: TGTGCCATCAGTGGGACAGGGGGGTTTACAGATACGCAGTATTTT

D: TRBD1
J: TRBJ2-7
V: TRBV30
size: -
CDR3: CAWETGTGAYEQYF
DNA: TGTGCCTGGGAAACCGGGACAGGGGCCTACGAGCAGTACTTC

D: -
J: TRBJ1-5
V: TRBV6-6
size: -
CDR3: CASSYIQDSNQPQHF
DNA: TGTGCCAGCAGTTACATCCAGGATAGCAATCAGCCCCAGCATTTT

D: TRBD1
J: TRBJ1-6
V: TRBV5-5
size: few
CDR3: CASSLVGRGSNSPLHF
DNA: TGTGCCAGCAGCTTGGTCGGCAGGGGGAGTAATTCACCCCTCCACTTT

D: -
J: TRBJ2-1
V: TRBV9
size: -
CDR3: CASSVALAPDEQFF
DNA: TGTGCCAGCAGCGTAGCTTTAGCTCCGGATGAGCAGTTCTTC

D: TRBD1
J: TRBJ1-2
V: TRBV4-2
size: -
CDR3: CASSQMTGGSRGYTF
DNA: TGTGCCAGCAGCCAAATGACAGGGGGTTCTAGGGGCTACACCTTC

D: -
J: TRBJ2-1
V: TRBV28
size: -
CDR3: CASSFRGHGIFANEQFF
DNA: TGTGCCAGCAGTTTCAGAGGACATGGCATTTTTGCCAATGAGCAGTTCTTC

D: TRBD2
J: TRBJ2-7
V: TRBV9
size: -
CDR3: CASSPLAGGPSYEQYF
DNA: TGTGCCAGCAGTCCACTAGCGGGAGGGCCCTCCTACGAGCAGTACTTC

D: -
J: TRBJ1-5
V: TRBV19
size: -
CDR3: CASSLTPGDQPQHF
DNA: TGTGCCAGTAGCTTAACGCCGGGAGATCAGCCCCAGCATTTT

D: -
J: TRBJ2-3
V: TRBV19
size: -
CDR3: CASSIGVFTDTQYF
DNA: TGTGCCAGTAGTATCGGTGTCTTTACAGATACGCAGTATTTT

D: TRBD1
J: TRBJ1-4
V: TRBV30
size: -
CDR3: CAWSVIGRGWSSKKLFF
DNA: TGTGCCTGGAGTGTCATCGGCAGGGGGTGGTCTTCGAAGAAACTGTTTTTT

D: TRBD1
J: TRBJ2-7
V: TRBV6-5
size: -
CDR3: CASSYSWTGGFYEQYF
DNA: TGTGCCAGCAGTTACTCGTGGACAGGGGGTTTCTACGAGCAGTACTTC

D: TRBD1
J: TRBJ2-7
V: TRBV18
size: -
CDR3: CASSLTGVSYEQYF
DNA: TGTGCCAGCTCACTTACAGGGGTTTCCTACGAGCAGTACTTC

D: TRBD2
J: TRBJ2-1
V: TRBV7-2
size: -
CDR3: CASSYTSGPYNEQFF
DNA: TGTGCCAGCAGTTATACTAGCGGGCCCTACAATGAGCAGTTCTTC

D: -
J: TRBJ1-1
V: TRBV21-1
size: -
CDR3: CASSRDRTEAFF
DNA: TGTGCCAGCAGTAGGGACAGGACCGAAGCTTTCTTT

D: -
J: TRBJ2-5
V: TRBV7-9
size: -
CDR3: CASSRFTAGLGETQYF
DNA: TGTGCCAGCAGCCGTTTTACGGCGGGGCTAGGAGAGACCCAGTACTTC

D: -
J: TRBJ2-3
V: TRBV9
size: -
CDR3: CASSTRQVASTDTQYF
DNA: TGTGCCAGCAGCACACGACAGGTAGCTAGCACAGATACGCAGTATTTT

D: TRBD1
J: TRBJ1-2
V: TRBV6-1
size: -
CDR3: CASLTGTGAQGYTF
DNA: TGTGCCAGCCTCACCGGGACAGGGGCACAGGGCTACACCTTC

D: -
J: TRBJ2-5
V: TRBV29-1
size: once
CDR3: CSVEETSLGQETQYF
DNA: TGCAGCGTTGAAGAGACTAGTCTCGGGCAAGAGACCCAGTACTTC

D: TRBD1
J: TRBJ2-1
V: TRBV11-1
size: -
CDR3: CASSLKGALIAFSNEQFF
DNA: TGTGCCAGCAGCCTTAAGGGGGCGTTAATCGCCTTCTCAAATGAGCAGTTCTTC

D: -
J: TRBJ1-6
V: TRBV4-1
size: -
CDR3: CASSQDAGELRNSPLHF
DNA: TGCGCCAGCAGCCAAGATGCAGGGGAGTTAAGAAATTCACCCCTCCACTTT

D: TRBD1
J: TRBJ2-7
V: TRBV28
size: once
CDR3: CASTDTGGSYEQYF
DNA: TGTGCCAGCACGGACACAGGGGGATCCTACGAGCAGTACTTC

D: TRBD1
J: TRBJ1-2
V: TRBV7-9
size: -
CDR3: CASSLKPLGQAAGYTF
DNA: TGTGCCAGCAGCTTAAAACCCCTGGGACAGGCCGCTGGCTACACCTTC

D: TRBD1
J: TRBJ2-6
V: TRBV6-1
size: few
CDR3: CASSGAGGSGANVLTF
DNA: TGTGCCAGCAGTGGGGCAGGGGGCTCTGGGGCCAACGTCCTGACTTTC

D: -
J: TRBJ2-5
V: TRBV6-1
size: -
CDR3: CASSEDAAALRIDQETQYF
DNA: TGTGCCAGCAGTGAAGATGCGGCAGCACTACGGATAGATCAAGAGACCCAGTACTTC

D: -
J: TRBJ1-2
V: TRBV6-1
size: -
CDR3: CASKGTIYGYTF
DNA: TGTGCCAGCAAAGGGACTATCTATGGCTACACCTTC

D: -
J: TRBJ1-6
V: TRBV4-2
size: -
CDR3: CASSSEQGYNSPLHF
DNA: TGTGCCAGCAGCTCAGAACAGGGCTATAATTCACCCCTCCACTTT

D: -
J: TRBJ2-5
V: TRBV10-3
size: -
CDR3: CAISESGQQETQYF
DNA: TGTGCCATCAGTGAGTCCGGACAGCAAGAGACCCAGTACTTC

D: TRBD1
J: TRBJ2-1
V: TRBV29-1
size: -
CDR3: CSVESRGSSYNEQFF
DNA: TGCAGCGTTGAGTCCAGGGGGAGCTCCTACAATGAGCAGTTCTTC